One sample yielded the 14 T cell receptor beta chains listed below, sequenced in a study of kidney transplant recipient with SARS-CoV-2 infection (dated by TCRdb to about 2021). The time point label corresponds to: pre-pandemic baseline sample and day 111 after first positive SARS-CoV-2 test. Sequencing took place on an Illumina MiSeq. TCRdb ran its own pipeline on the public reads, namely fastp trimming at Q25 and MiXCR clone calling, and kept in-frame beta chains. Here each entry gathers all rows of one CDR3 protein and keeps the most common genes and DNA. Across this sample there are approximately 250,000 distinct CDR3 sequences, with more than 25% seen only once. The ten most abundant clones make up about 7% of the sample. Here the sequenced sample was a blood sample, taken at baseline and on roughly day 110 from a kidney transplant recipient. The receptors originated from a male patient in his 30s who had COVID-19 and was a kidney transplant recipient. After a transplant, some T cells may be of graft donor origin.

This clonotype was found a few times. V is TRBV6-6 and J is TRBJ2-5, with D hard to call. The CDR3 has 12 amino acids. V lost 5 bases and J lost 4, with 8 bases in between. The V gene's germline CDR1 is MNHNY and CDR2 SVGAGI (reference sequence). CDR3 loop: CASSLQGETQYF. CDR3 in DNA: TGTGCCAGCAGTCTCCAAGGAGAGACCCAGTACTTC.

This clonotype was seen at least ten times. The chain joins TRBV5-1 to TRBJ2-7; a weak D match, TRBD2 (5 bases). Trimming took off 0 bases at V and 9 bases at J, with 16 bases between the two ends. The CDR3 extends over 14 amino acids. Germline assignment: CDR1 SGHRS and CDR2 YFSETQ. As DNA, the CDR3 is TGCGCCAGCAGCTTGGGGCTAGCAGTCTTTGGGCAGTACTTC. Translation gives CASSLGLAVFGQYF.

This clonotype was observed many times. This chain connects TRBV5-5 to TRBJ1-2; no firm D call. Trimming removed 7 bases at V and 4 bases at J, with 23 bases between. Germline CDR1 and CDR2: SGHKS and YYEKEE (reference sequence). The CDR3 covers 16 residues. CDR3 coding DNA: TGTGCCAGCGACGAATGTGTCTCGCGAAAGACCTATGGCTACACCTTC. Amino acids: CASDECVSRKTYGYTF.

The chain combines TRBV23-1 with TRBJ1-2; unclear D gene. TRBV23-1 is given ORF status, its function remaining uncertain. This CDR3 has 17 amino acids. The V end lost 5 bases, the J end lost 4 bases, and 23 bases lay between the germline ends. The CDR3 loop reads CASSVNRLRRKTYGYTF. For the CDR3, the DNA is TGCGCCAGCAGTGTAAATAGGCTACGCAGAAAGACCTATGGCTACACCTTC.

This clonotype was observed at least ten times. The chain links TRBV5-1 to TRBJ1-1; D may be TRBD1 (5 bases). CDR1 and CDR2 from the germline V gene are SGHRS and YFSETQ. The CDR3 covers 15 residues. V was pared by 3 bases and J by 1 base, with 13 bases between. CDR3 loop: CASSWDSLRNTEAFF. The CDR3 region has the DNA TGCGCCAGCAGCTGGGACTCCCTCAGGAACACTGAAGCTTTCTTT.

This clonotype has only a few counts. V is TRBV19 and J is TRBJ2-1; TRBD2 matches 9 bases. Germline trimming cut 3 bases from V and 0 bases from J; bases unmatched to any gene: 0. This CDR3 has 15 residues. Germline V gene lookup returns CDR1 LNHDA and CDR2 SQIVND (reference sequence). Written as DNA, the CDR3 is TGTGCCAGTAGTATTAGCGGGAGCTCCTACAATGAGCAGTTCTTC. Protein sequence: CASSISGSSYNEQFF.

This clonotype appeared many times. This rearrangement joins TRBV5-4 to TRBJ1-2, with unresolved D. The CDR3 totals 16 residues. The germline CDR1 and CDR2 sequences are SGHNT and YYREEE (reference sequence). Deletions cut 7 bases from V and 4 bases from J, with 23 bases between. The CDR3 DNA reads as TGTGCCAGCGTACGCGTCGTACCAGGAAAGACCTATGGCTACACCTTC. This gives the protein CASVRVVPGKTYGYTF.

With regard to this clonotype: This may be a read error: a much more frequent sequence differs by one nucleotide. The V and J genes are TRBV3-1 and TRBJ1-1; D is uncertain. Germline V lookup: CDR1 LGHDT, CDR2 YNNKEL (reference sequence). This CDR3 region has 17 residues. CDR3 in amino acids: CASSITCPISIRTEDFF. The CDR3 region has the DNA TGTGCCAGCAGCATAACGTGTCCCATTTCAATTCGCACTGAAGATTTCTTT.

As for this clonotype: This may be a read error: a much more frequent sequence differs by one nucleotide. The rearrangement uses TRBV29-1 and TRBJ1-2; D perhaps matches TRBD1 (5 bases). CDR1 and CDR2 from the germline V gene are SQVTM and ANQGSEA. V lost 0 bases, J lost 8 bases, and 22 bases lay in between. This CDR3 is built from 16 residues. The CDR3 sequence: CSVEDRGQALPGGYTF. The DNA of the CDR3 is TGCAGCGTTGAAGATCGAGGACAAGCCTTGCCCGGGGGCTACACCTTC.

There are many counts of this clonotype. V gene TRBV20-1 combines with J gene TRBJ1-1, with D possibly TRBD1 on 5 matching bases. The ends were cut back, 6 bases at V and 3 bases at J, with 20 bases in the middle. The CDR3 spans 15 residues. In germline, CDR1 is DFQATT, CDR2 SNEGSKA (reference sequence). The CDR3 protein is CSAPSPRVPHTEAFF. CDR3 in DNA: TGCAGTGCACCCTCCCCCAGGGTGCCCCACACTGAAGCTTTCTTT.

Only a few counts were recorded for this clonotype. V is TRBV3-1 and J is TRBJ2-3; perhaps TRBD2 as D (7 bases). Germline V gene lookup returns CDR1 LGHDT and CDR2 YNNKEL (reference sequence). This CDR3 contains 15 residues. V was clipped by 3 bases and J by 4 bases, with 14 bases between them. The CDR3 DNA reads as TGTGCCAGCAGCCAGAATCTCGGGGGGCCAGATACGCAGTATTTT. The encoded protein is CASSQNLGGPDTQYF.

The chain links TRBV7-6 to TRBJ2-5; D remains unclear. Between the trimmed V and J ends, which lost 5 bases and 5 bases, there was a span of 12 bases. Germline V CDR1 and CDR2: SGHVS, FNYEAQ. The CDR3 loop spans 13 amino acids. CDR3 sequence: CASSIARTETQYF. In DNA form, the CDR3 reads TGTGCCAGCAGCATTGCGAGGACGGAGACCCAGTACTTC. The complete variable domain, with remaining parts taken from reference TRBV7-6 and TRBJ2-5, reads GAGVSQSPRYKVTKRGQDVALRCDPISGHVSLYWYRQALGQGPEFLTYFNYEAQQDKSGLPNDRFSAERPEGSISTLTIQRTEQRDSAMYRCASSIARTETQYFGPGTRLLVL.

This clonotype was observed a handful of times. With a much larger clone just one base away, this may be a read error. The chain couples TRBV7-2 to TRBJ1-5; D ambiguous. V lost 11 bases to trimming and J lost 1 base, with 12 bases between them. Germline values: CDR1 SGHTA, CDR2 FQGNSA. The CDR3 sequence is 13 residues long. The CDR3 DNA reads TGTGCCGGCGCTATAGACAGCAATCAGCCCCAGCATTTT. It codes for CAGAIDSNQPQHF. Complete variable domain (other parts from reference TRBV7-2 and TRBJ1-5): GAGVSQSPSNKVTEKGKDVELRCDPISGHTALYWYRQSLGQGLEFLIYFQGNSAPDKSGLPSDRFSAERTGGSVSTLTIQRTQQEDSAVYLCAGAIDSNQPQHFGDGTRLSIL.

Points on this clonotype: Possible read error: a much larger clone is one base away. The V call is TRBV6-8, the J call TRBJ2-7; D may be TRBD2 (6 bases). CDR1 and CDR2 (germline): MNHGY, SAAAGT. This CDR3 contains 12 residues. Trimming left V 6 bases short and J 6 bases short, with 12 bases between. As DNA, the CDR3 is TGTGCCAGCAGAGGGCGGGGTTCCGAGCAGTACTTC. Residues: CASRGRGSEQYF.